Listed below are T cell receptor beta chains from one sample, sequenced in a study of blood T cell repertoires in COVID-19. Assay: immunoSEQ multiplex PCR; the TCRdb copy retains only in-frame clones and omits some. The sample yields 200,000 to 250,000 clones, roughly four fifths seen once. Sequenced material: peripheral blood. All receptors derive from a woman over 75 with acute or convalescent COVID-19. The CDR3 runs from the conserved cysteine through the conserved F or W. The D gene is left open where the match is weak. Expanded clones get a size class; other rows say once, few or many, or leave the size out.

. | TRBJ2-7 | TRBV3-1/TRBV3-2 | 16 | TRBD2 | CASSQAPASGGYEQYF | TGTGCCAGCAGCCAAGCCCCGGCTAGCGGGGGTTACGAGCAGTACTTC
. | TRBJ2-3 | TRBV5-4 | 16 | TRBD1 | CASSSRDRGSTDTQYF | TGTGCCAGCAGCTCCCGGGACAGGGGTAGTACAGATACGCAGTATTTT
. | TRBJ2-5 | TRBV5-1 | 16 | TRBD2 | CASSLGGGGYQETQYF | TGCGCCAGCAGCTTGGGGGGCGGGGGGTACCAAGAGACCCAGTACTTC
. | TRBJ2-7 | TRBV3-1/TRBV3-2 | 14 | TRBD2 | CASSRLAGGYEQYF | TGTGCCAGCAGCAGGCTAGCGGGGGGCTACGAGCAGTACTTC
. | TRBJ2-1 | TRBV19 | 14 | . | CASTSIGHYNEQFF | TGTGCCAGTACGTCCATCGGACATTACAATGAGCAGTTCTTC
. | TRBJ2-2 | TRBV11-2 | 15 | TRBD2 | CASTRSGGNTGELFF | TGTGCCAGCACCCGTAGCGGGGGAAACACCGGGGAGCTGTTTTTT
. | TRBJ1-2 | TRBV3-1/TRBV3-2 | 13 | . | CASSQGQNYGYTF | TGTGCCAGCAGCCAAGGACAAAACTATGGCTACACCTTC
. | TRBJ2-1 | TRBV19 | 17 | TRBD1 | CASSTKRGGQGQYEQFF | TGTGCCAGTAGTACAAAGAGGGGGGGACAGGGGCAATATGAGCAGTTCTTC
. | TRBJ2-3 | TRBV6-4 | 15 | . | CATPLTTGSSDTQYF | TGTGCCACCCCGCTGACCACGGGATCCTCAGATACGCAGTATTTT
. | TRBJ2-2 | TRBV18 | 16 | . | CASSPRLGENTGELFF | TGTGCCAGCTCACCGCGACTAGGGGAGAACACCGGGGAGCTGTTTTTT
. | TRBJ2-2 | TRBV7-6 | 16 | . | CASSLEVRTNTGELFF | TGTGCCAGCAGCTTAGAAGTCAGGACGAACACCGGGGAGCTGTTTTTT
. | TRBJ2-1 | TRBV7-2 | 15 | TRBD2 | CASSGGGGNYNEQFF | TGTGCCAGCAGTGGGGGGGGAGGAAACTACAATGAGCAGTTCTTC
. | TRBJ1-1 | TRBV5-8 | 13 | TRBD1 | CASRDRGNTEAFF | TGTGCCAGCAGGGACAGGGGTAACACTGAAGCTTTCTTT
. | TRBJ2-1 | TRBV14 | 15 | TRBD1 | CASSRDRGLFNEQFF | TGTGCCAGCAGCCGGGACAGGGGGCTTTTCAATGAGCAGTTCTTC
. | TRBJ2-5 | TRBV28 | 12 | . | CASSPTEETQYF | TGTGCCAGCAGTCCGACTGAAGAGACCCAGTACTTC
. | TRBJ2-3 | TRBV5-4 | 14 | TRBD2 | CASSRAGGTDTQYF | TGTGCCAGCAGTCGAGCGGGGGGCACAGATACGCAGTATTTT
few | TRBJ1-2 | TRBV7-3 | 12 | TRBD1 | CASSDRVNGYTF | TGTGCCAGCAGCGACAGGGTTAATGGCTACACCTTC
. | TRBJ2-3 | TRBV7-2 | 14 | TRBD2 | CASNLAGPPDTQYF | TGTGCCAGCAACCTAGCGGGGCCCCCAGATACGCAGTATTTT
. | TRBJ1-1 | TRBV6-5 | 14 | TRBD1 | CASSSQQGSTEAFF | TGTGCCAGCAGTTCCCAACAGGGGAGCACTGAAGCTTTCTTT
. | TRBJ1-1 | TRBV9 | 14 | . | CASTKGPVNTEAFF | TGTGCCAGCACCAAGGGGCCGGTTAACACTGAAGCTTTCTTT
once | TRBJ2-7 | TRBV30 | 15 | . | CAWSRRSGVSYEQYF | TGTGCCTGGAGCCGCCGGTCGGGGGTCTCCTACGAGCAGTACTTC
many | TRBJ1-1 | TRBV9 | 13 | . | CASSVDKTEEAFF | TGTGCCAGCAGCGTAGATAAGACAGAAGAAGCTTTCTTT
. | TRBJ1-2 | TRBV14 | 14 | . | CASSQDLWGAGYTF | TGTGCCAGCAGCCAAGATTTATGGGGCGCCGGCTACACCTTC
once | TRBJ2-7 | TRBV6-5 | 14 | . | CASSYRARGYEQYF | TGTGCCAGCAGTTACCGTGCTCGGGGGTACGAGCAGTACTTC
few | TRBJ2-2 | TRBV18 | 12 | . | CASSPLIGELFF | TGTGCCAGCTCACCACTAATCGGGGAGCTGTTTTTT
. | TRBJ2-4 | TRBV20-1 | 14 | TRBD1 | CSASGQGVINIQYF | TGCAGTGCTAGTGGACAGGGAGTTATTAACATTCAGTACTTC
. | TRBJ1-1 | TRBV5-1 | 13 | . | CASSFREVTEAFF | TGCGCCAGCAGCTTCAGGGAAGTAACTGAAGCTTTCTTT
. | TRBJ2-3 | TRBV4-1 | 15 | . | CASSQRGRVEDTQYF | TGCGCCAGCAGCCAAAGGGGGAGGGTGGAAGATACGCAGTATTTT
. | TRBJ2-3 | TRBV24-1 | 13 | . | CATRGALADTQYF | TGTGCCACCAGGGGGGCGCTTGCAGATACGCAGTATTTT